This T cell receptor beta chain was captured by sequencing in a study of cytomegalovirus exposure and HLA in healthy donors. General study points: Upon later analysis, HLA-associated TCR beta chains proved more clonally expanded than other, equally common chains. Altogether, about 160 TCR beta chains were recorded as cytomegalovirus-associated. The productive fraction for most TCR beta V segments was about 87% or about 30% in an earlier analysis.

Primers: 60 Vbeta forward and 13 Jbeta reverse. Original data processing: In a later analysis, of around 80 million unique beta chains, around 9.9 million appeared in at least two donors. The data were produced by immunoSEQ multiplex PCR, yet TCRdb's version contains in-frame clones alone and is incomplete. The DNA gave D and trimming, while V, J and clone size come from that table. The sample spans 110,000 to 150,000 clones; the ten largest clones claim 0.75% to 1%. This CDR3 contains 13 residues. CDR1 and CDR2 from the germline V gene are MDHEN and SYDVKM. V dropped 5 bases and J dropped 4 bases, with 11 bases sitting between them. Comment on this clone: The antigen remains undetermined.

The sequencing sample was made of PBMCs. The J gene is TRBJ1-1, the V gene TRBV28, with D possibly TRBD1 on 5 matching bases. The source of this sequence is a male donor in good health and CMV-seronegative. The CDR3 sequence: CASSPRGFTEAFF. The CDR3 nucleotides read TGTGCCAGCAGTCCAAGGGGTTTCACTGAAGCTTTCTTT.